This T cell receptor beta chain originates from a study of OX40 agonist ivuxolimab in advanced cancers. In the study overall: Patients were around 83% male with ages about 23 to 90, mean roughly 64.

CDR1 and CDR2 from the germline V gene are SGHRS and YFSETQ. This CDR3 contains 15 residues. With V trimmed by 3 bases and J by 5 bases, 6 bases remained unmatched. The protocol was immunoSEQ multiplex PCR, while the TCRdb copy is restricted to in-frame clones and leaves out a portion. The repertoire holds more than 80,000 clones, with around 90% as singletons. Regarding this clone: Antigen specificity is unknown.

Whole-study findings and limits: In CD8+ T cells, expanded clones were on average more numerous than in CD4+.

This clonotype was obtained from an adult with an advanced solid tumor such as melanoma, head and neck, liver or kidney cancer. The rearrangement uses TRBV5-1 and TRBJ2-3; 10 bases match TRBD1. The sample here was CD4+ or CD8+ T cells sorted from blood, taken in a trial of the OX40 agonist ivuxolimab. The CDR3 is CASSWMDRGGDTQYF. The CDR3 nucleotides are TGCGCCAGCAGCTGGATGGACAGGGGGGGAGATACGCAGTATTTT. Full variable domain (rest looked up from reference TRBV5-1 and TRBJ2-3): KAGVTQTPRYLIKTRGQQVTLSCSPISGHRSVSWYQQTPGQGLQFLFEYFSETQRNKGNFPGRFSGRQFSNSRSEMNVSTLELGDSALYLCASSWMDRGGDTQYFGPGTRLTVL.